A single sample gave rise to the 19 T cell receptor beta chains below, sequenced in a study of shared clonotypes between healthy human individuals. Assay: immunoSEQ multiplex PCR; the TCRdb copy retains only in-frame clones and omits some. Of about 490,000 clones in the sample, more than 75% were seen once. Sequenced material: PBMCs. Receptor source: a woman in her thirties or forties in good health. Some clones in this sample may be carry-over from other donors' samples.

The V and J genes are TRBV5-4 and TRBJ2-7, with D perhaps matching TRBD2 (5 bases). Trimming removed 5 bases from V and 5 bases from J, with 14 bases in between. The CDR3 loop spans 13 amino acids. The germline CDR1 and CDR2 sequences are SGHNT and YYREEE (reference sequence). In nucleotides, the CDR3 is TGTGCCAGCAGTTGGAGGCCCCTAGACGAGCAGTACTTC. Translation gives CASSWRPLDEQYF.

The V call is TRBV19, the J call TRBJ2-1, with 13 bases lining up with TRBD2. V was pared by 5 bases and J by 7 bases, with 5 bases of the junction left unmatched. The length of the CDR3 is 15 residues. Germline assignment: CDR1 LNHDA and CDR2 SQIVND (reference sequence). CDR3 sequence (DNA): TGTGCCAGTAGTCTGGGACTAGCGGGGACGAATGAGCAGTTCTTC. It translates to CASSLGLAGTNEQFF. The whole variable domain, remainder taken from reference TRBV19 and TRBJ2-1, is DGGITQSPKYLFRKEGQNVTLSCEQNLNHDAMYWYRQDPGQGLRLIYYSQIVNDFQKGDIAEGYSVSREKKESFPLTVTSAQKNPTAFYLCASSLGLAGTNEQFFGPGTRLTVL.

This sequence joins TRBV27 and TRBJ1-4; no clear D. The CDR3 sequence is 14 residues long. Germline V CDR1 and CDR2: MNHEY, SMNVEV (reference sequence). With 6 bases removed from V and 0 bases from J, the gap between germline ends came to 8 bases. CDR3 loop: CASRKGATNEKLFF. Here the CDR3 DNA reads TGTGCCAGCAGAAAGGGTGCAACTAATGAAAAACTGTTTTTT.

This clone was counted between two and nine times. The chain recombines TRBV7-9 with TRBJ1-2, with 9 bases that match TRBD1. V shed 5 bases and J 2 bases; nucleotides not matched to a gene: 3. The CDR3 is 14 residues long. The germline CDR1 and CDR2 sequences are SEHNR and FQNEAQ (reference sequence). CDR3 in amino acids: CASSPGQGNYGYTF. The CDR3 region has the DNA TGTGCCAGCAGCCCAGGACAGGGGAACTATGGCTACACCTTC.

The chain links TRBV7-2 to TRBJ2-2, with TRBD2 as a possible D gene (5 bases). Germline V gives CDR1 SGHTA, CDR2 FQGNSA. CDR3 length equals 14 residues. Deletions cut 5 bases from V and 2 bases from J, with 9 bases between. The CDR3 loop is CASSLDLNTGELFF. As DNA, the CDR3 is TGTGCCAGCAGCCTGGACTTAAACACCGGGGAGCTGTTTTTT.

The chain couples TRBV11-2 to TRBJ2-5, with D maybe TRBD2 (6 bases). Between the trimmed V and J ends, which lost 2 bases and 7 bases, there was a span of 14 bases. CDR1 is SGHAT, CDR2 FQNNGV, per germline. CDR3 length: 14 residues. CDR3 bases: TGTGCCAGCAGCTTATTATCGGGGAGGTCGACCCAGTACTTC. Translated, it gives CASSLLSGRSTQYF.

CDR3 DNA: TGTGCCAGCAGCCCCCTTTGGGGAGTGGAGACCCAGTACTTC. Residues: CASSPLWGVETQYF. V gene TRBV7-9 combines with J gene TRBJ2-5; TRBD2 might be the D (5 bases). Germline CDR1 and CDR2: SEHNR and FQNEAQ (reference sequence). V dropped 5 bases and J dropped 5 bases, with 15 bases sitting between them. There are 14 residues in the CDR3.

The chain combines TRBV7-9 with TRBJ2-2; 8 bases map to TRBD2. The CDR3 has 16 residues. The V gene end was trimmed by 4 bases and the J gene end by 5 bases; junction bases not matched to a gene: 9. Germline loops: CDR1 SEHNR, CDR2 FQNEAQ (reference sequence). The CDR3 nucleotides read TGTGCCAGCAGCTCGAAAGCGGGAGCGAGTACCGGGGAGCTGTTTTTT. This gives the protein CASSSKAGASTGELFF.

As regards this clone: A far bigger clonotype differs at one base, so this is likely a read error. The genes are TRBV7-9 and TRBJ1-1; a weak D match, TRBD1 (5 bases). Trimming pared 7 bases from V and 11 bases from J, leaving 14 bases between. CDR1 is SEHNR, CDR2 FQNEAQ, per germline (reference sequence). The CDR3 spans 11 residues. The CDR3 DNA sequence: TGTGCCAGCATCCCCGACAGTAAGGCTTTCTTT. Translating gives CASIPDSKAFF.

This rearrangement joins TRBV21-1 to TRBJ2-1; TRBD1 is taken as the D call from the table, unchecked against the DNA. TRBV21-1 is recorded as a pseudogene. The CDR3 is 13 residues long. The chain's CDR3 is CASTVWVRFEQFF. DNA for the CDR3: TGTGCCAGCACCGTTTGGGTCAGGTTTGAGCAGTTCTTC.

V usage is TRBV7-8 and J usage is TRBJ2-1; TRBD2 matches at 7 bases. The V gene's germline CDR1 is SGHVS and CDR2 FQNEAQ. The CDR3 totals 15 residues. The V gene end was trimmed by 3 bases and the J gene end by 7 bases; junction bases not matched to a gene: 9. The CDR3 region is CASSFYAGARNEQFF. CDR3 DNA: TGTGCCAGCAGCTTTTACGCGGGAGCGAGGAATGAGCAGTTCTTC.

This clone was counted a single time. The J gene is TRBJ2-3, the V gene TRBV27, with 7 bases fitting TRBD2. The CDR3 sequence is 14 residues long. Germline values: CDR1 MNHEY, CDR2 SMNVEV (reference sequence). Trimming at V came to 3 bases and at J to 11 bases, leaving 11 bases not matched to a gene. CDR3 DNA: TGTGCCAGCAGTTTCAGCGTGGGACTACCCGAGCAGTATTTT. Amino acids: CASSFSVGLPEQYF.

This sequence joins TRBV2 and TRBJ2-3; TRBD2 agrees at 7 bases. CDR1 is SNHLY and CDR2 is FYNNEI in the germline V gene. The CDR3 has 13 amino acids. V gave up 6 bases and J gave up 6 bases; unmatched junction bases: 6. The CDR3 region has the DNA TGTGCCAGCAGACTTACTAGCGTCGATACGCAGTATTTT. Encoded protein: CASRLTSVDTQYF.

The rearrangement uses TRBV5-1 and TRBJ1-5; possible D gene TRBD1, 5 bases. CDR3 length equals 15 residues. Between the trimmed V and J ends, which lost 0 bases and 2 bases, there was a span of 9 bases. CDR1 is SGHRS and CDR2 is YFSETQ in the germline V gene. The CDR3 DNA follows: TGCGCCAGCAGCTTGGATCAGGGACGCAATCAGCCCCAGCATTTT. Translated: CASSLDQGRNQPQHF.

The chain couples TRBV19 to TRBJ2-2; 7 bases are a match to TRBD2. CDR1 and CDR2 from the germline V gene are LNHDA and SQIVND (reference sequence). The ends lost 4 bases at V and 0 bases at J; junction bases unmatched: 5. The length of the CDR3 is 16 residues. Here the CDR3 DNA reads TGTGCCAGTAGTAGGCCGGGGGGACCGAACACCGGGGAGCTGTTTTTT. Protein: CASSRPGGPNTGELFF.

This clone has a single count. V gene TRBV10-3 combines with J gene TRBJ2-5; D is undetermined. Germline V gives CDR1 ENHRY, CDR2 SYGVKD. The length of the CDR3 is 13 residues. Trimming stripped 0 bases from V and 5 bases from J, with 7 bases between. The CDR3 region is CAISESGSETQYF. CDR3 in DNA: TGTGCCATCAGTGAGTCGGGCAGCGAGACCCAGTACTTC.

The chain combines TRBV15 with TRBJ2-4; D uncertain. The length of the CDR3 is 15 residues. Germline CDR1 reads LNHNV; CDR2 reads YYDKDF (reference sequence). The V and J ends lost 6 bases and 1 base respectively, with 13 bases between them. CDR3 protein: CATSKGSTAKNIQYF. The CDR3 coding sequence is TGTGCCACCAGTAAGGGATCTACGGCCAAAAACATTCAGTACTTC.

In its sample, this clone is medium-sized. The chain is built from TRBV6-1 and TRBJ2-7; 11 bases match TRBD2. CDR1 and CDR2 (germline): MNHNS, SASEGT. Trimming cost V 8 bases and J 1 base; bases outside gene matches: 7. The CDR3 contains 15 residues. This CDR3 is CASEGTSGSSYEQYF. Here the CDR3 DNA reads TGTGCCAGCGAAGGAACTAGCGGGAGTTCCTACGAGCAGTACTTC.

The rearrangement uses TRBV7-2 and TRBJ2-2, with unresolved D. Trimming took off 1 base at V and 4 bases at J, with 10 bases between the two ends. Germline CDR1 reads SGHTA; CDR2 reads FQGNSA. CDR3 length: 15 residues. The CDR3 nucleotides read TGTGCCAGCAGCTTAGACGGTGGGTTCACCGGGGAGCTGTTTTTT. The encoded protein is CASSLDGGFTGELFF.